Below are 3 T cell receptor beta chains sequenced from a single sample in a study of shared clonotypes between healthy human individuals. Some clones are missing from TCRdb's copy, which holds only in-frame ones; the method was immunoSEQ multiplex PCR. The sample includes fewer than 1 million clones, about 96% of them seen just once. Terminally differentiated effector memory CD45RA+ cells were left out of the naive CD8 fraction, which was CD45RO-negative and positively selected for CCR7. The source material was naive CD8+ T cells sorted from blood. These TCRs come from a man between 25 and 39 years old in good health.

This rearrangement joins TRBV5-1 to TRBJ2-1; 8 bases agree with TRBD1. J gave up 5 bases and V 4 bases, and 20 bases lay outside the gene matches. Germline CDR1 reads SGHRS; CDR2 reads YFSETQ. The CDR3 runs to 19 residues. CDR3 region: CASSQGQGAHSGWNNEQFF. The DNA of the CDR3 is TGCGCCAGCAGCCAAGGGCAGGGGGCCCATTCGGGGTGGAACAATGAGCAGTTCTTC. The whole variable domain, remainder taken from reference TRBV5-1 and TRBJ2-1, is KAGVTQTPRYLIKTRGQQVTLSCSPISGHRSVSWYQQTPGQGLQFLFEYFSETQRNKGNFPGRFSGRQFSNSRSEMNVSTLELGDSALYLCASSQGQGAHSGWNNEQFFGPGTRLTVL.

Only one count was recorded for this clone. The V call is TRBV7-9, the J call TRBJ2-1; 11 bases are a match to TRBD2. The CDR3 loop spans 15 amino acids. CDR1 SEHNR and CDR2 FQNEAQ come from the germline V gene (reference sequence). V shed 5 bases, J shed 9 bases, and the junction held 9 bases outside the gene matches. The CDR3 bases are TGTGCCAGCAGCGAAACTAGCGGGAGTAGGAGTGAGCAGTTCTTC. Amino acid sequence: CASSETSGSRSEQFF.

About this clone itself: The sample has other DNA sequences that encode this CDR3 too. The CDR3, as DNA: TGTGCCAGCAGTTTGGTGGGGAATGAGCAGTTCTTC. As protein: CASSLVGNEQFF. V usage is TRBV27 and J usage is TRBJ2-1; D is uncertain. Germline V gives CDR1 MNHEY, CDR2 SMNVEV (reference sequence). This CDR3 is built from 12 residues. Trimming left V 3 bases short and J 7 bases short, with 7 bases between.